This is a list of T cell receptor beta chains from one sample in a study of OX40 agonist ivuxolimab in advanced cancers. Generated by immunoSEQ multiplex PCR, the TCRdb table keeps only in-frame clones and is missing some. The table includes 80,000 to 100,000 clones, 87% detected once. The sample was CD4+ or CD8+ T cells sorted from blood, taken in a trial of the OX40 agonist ivuxolimab. Receptors were obtained from an adult with an advanced solid tumor such as melanoma, head and neck, liver or kidney cancer. Both conserved end residues are part of each CDR3. The order of the fields is D gene, J gene, V gene, clone size, CDR3 protein, CDR3 DNA. A D gene is named only where the DNA matches it firmly. Clone size is stated in some rows and not others, as once, few, many or a class when expanded.

>TRBD2|TRBJ2-1|TRBV7-2|.
CASSQTTSGGLYEQFF
TGTGCCAGCAGTCAGACGACTAGCGGGGGCTTGTATGAGCAGTTCTTC
>TRBD1|TRBJ1-1|TRBV5-1|once
CASSRPATGVNTEAFF
TGCGCCAGCAGCAGACCCGCAACAGGGGTGAACACTGAAGCTTTCTTT
>.|TRBJ2-3|TRBV6-1|.
CASRWGGTDTQYF
TGTGCCAGCAGGTGGGGGGGCACAGATACGCAGTATTTT
>.|TRBJ2-1|TRBV7-9|once
CASSLGGGFYNEQFF
TGTGCCAGCAGCTTAGGCGGGGGCTTCTACAATGAGCAGTTCTTC
>.|TRBJ1-5|TRBV7-2|few
CASSLGHSQPQHF
TGTGCCAGCAGCTTAGGGCACAGTCAGCCCCAGCATTTT
>.|TRBJ1-5|TRBV28|.
CASNLGGANQPQHF
TGTGCCAGCAATCTGGGGGGGGCAAATCAGCCCCAGCATTTT
>.|TRBJ1-2|TRBV6-1|.
CASSEANWRVDYGYTF
TGTGCCAGCAGTGAAGCGAATTGGAGGGTTGACTATGGCTACACCTTC
>TRBD1|TRBJ1-3|TRBV2|.
CASRRGPRGSTSGNTIYF
TGTGCCAGCAGGAGGGGGCCCCGGGGGAGTACCTCTGGAAACACCATATATTTT
>TRBD1|TRBJ1-5|TRBV5-5|once
CASSLGTVGANQPQHF
TGTGCCAGCAGCCTTGGGACAGTTGGGGCCAATCAGCCCCAGCATTTT
>TRBD1|TRBJ2-4|TRBV11-2|.
CASSLDRQGKNIQYF
TGTGCCAGCAGCTTAGATCGACAGGGCAAAAACATTCAGTACTTC
>.|TRBJ2-7|TRBV19|.
CASSTRRGLGSYEQYF
TGTGCCAGTAGTACACGCAGGGGCCTGGGGTCCTACGAGCAGTACTTC
>.|TRBJ2-7|TRBV7-9|.
CASSYGGGYEQYF
TGTGCCAGCAGCTATGGAGGTGGGTACGAGCAGTACTTC
>TRBD2|TRBJ2-1|TRBV5-8|.
CASRGAGASSYNEQFF
TGTGCCAGCAGGGGAGCGGGGGCGAGCTCCTACAATGAGCAGTTCTTC
>.|TRBJ1-3|TRBV11-2|.
CASSLTLGAGNTIYF
TGTGCCAGCAGCTTGACTCTAGGGGCTGGAAACACCATATATTTT
>.|TRBJ2-5|TRBV6-5|.
CASSPGVPETQYF
TGTGCCAGCAGTCCGGGGGTTCCGGAGACCCAGTACTTC
>.|TRBJ1-2|TRBV29-1|.
CSVEDGYGYTF
TGCAGCGTTGAAGATGGCTATGGCTACACCTTC
>.|TRBJ1-5|TRBV6-1|.
CASSGDSGSNQPQHF
TGTGCCAGCAGTGGGGACTCTGGGAGCAATCAGCCCCAGCATTTT
>.|TRBJ2-1|TRBV9|.
CASSVMVGNEQFF
TGTGCCAGCAGCGTAATGGTGGGGAATGAGCAGTTCTTC
>.|TRBJ1-4|TRBV6-5|.
CASSYGQGEKLFF
TGTGCCAGCAGTTACGGGCAGGGTGAAAAACTGTTTTTT
>TRBD2|TRBJ2-5|TRBV5-4|once
CASSSSGGETQYF
TGTGCCAGCAGCTCATCGGGGGGGGAGACCCAGTACTTC
>TRBD2|TRBJ2-3|TRBV11-2|once
CASSFSGSTDTQYF
TGTGCCAGCAGCTTTAGCGGGAGCACAGATACGCAGTATTTT
>.|TRBJ1-1|TRBV21-1|.
CASSKDAGGEAFF
TGTGCCAGCAGCAAAGATGCAGGGGGCGAAGCTTTCTTT
>TRBD1|TRBJ2-7|TRBV7-9|.
CASSTQGAIYEQYF
TGTGCCAGCAGCACACAGGGGGCAATCTACGAGCAGTACTTC
>.|TRBJ2-5|TRBV5-1|once
CASSFGGNQGETQYF
TGCGCCAGCAGCTTCGGGGGAAATCAGGGAGAGACCCAGTACTTC
>TRBD2|TRBJ2-2|TRBV5-4|.
CASSATGTSGTGELFF
TGTGCCAGCAGCGCTACCGGGACTAGTGGGACCGGGGAGCTGTTTTTT
>TRBD1|TRBJ1-5|TRBV19|.
CASKGAEGNQPQHF
TGTGCCAGTAAGGGGGCTGAAGGAAATCAGCCCCAGCATTTT
>.|TRBJ1-4|TRBV29-1|.
CSVMSATNEKLFF
TGCAGCGTCATGAGTGCAACTAATGAAAAACTGTTTTTT
>.|TRBJ2-3|TRBV2|.
CASRGDTDTQYF
TGTGCCAGCAGGGGAGACACAGATACGCAGTATTTT
>.|TRBJ2-7|TRBV19|.
CASSVSGESSYEQYF
TGTGCCAGTAGTGTCTCAGGGGAGAGCTCCTACGAGCAGTACTTC
>.|TRBJ2-5|TRBV2|.
CASRETRGGETQYF
TGTGCCAGCAGGGAAACTAGGGGGGGAGAGACCCAGTACTTC
>.|TRBJ2-7|TRBV7-9|.
CASSLFGQDEQYF
TGTGCCAGCAGCTTATTCGGCCAGGACGAGCAGTACTTC
>TRBD2|TRBJ2-7|TRBV6-6|once
CASSPLRLAGAEQYF
TGTGCCAGCAGCCCCCTCCGACTAGCGGGGGCCGAGCAGTACTTC
>TRBD1|TRBJ2-7|TRBV5-4|.
CASSSAGQAIGYEQYF
TGTGCCAGCAGCTCGGCCGGACAGGCGATCGGCTACGAGCAGTACTTC
>.|TRBJ2-7|TRBV19|.
CASSPKGVSYEQYF
TGTGCCAGTAGTCCCAAGGGGGTTTCCTACGAGCAGTACTTC
>.|TRBJ1-1|TRBV6-1|.
CASSEVAENTEAFF
TGTGCCAGCAGTGAGGTGGCGGAGAACACTGAAGCTTTCTTT
>TRBD1|TRBJ2-3|TRBV2|.
CASSTGGADTQYF
TGTGCCAGCAGTACAGGGGGTGCAGATACGCAGTATTTT
>.|TRBJ1-1|TRBV7-9|.
CASSRPGEGMNTEAFF
TGTGCCAGCAGCCGACCGGGGGAAGGAATGAACACTGAAGCTTTCTTT
>.|TRBJ1-2|TRBV2|.
CASTRDTNYGYTF
TGTGCCAGTACCAGGGACACTAACTATGGCTACACCTTC
>TRBD1|TRBJ2-1|TRBV5-1|once
CASSDQGASYNEQFF
TGCGCCAGTTCGGATCAGGGGGCGTCCTACAATGAGCAGTTCTTC
>.|TRBJ2-1|TRBV9|.
CASSVDPSGGAENEQFF
TGTGCCAGCAGCGTAGACCCTAGTGGGGGGGCCGAGAATGAGCAGTTCTTC
>TRBD1|TRBJ2-7|TRBV7-9|.
CASSPGTGDDYEQYF
TGTGCCAGCAGCCCCGGGACAGGCGACGACTACGAGCAGTACTTC
>.|TRBJ2-1|TRBV7-3|.
CASSSGNYNEQFF
TGTGCCAGCAGCTCCGGGAACTACAATGAGCAGTTCTTC
>.|TRBJ2-3|TRBV2|.
CASRLSTDTQYF
TGTGCCAGCAGGCTGTCAACGGATACGCAGTATTTT
>TRBD2|TRBJ2-3|TRBV7-7|.
CASSPGTSGDTQYF
TGTGCCAGCAGCCCCGGGACTAGTGGAGATACGCAGTATTTT
>.|TRBJ1-1|TRBV7-2|.
CASTLIRSANTEAFF
TGTGCCAGCACCCTAATCCGTAGCGCGAACACTGAAGCTTTCTTT
>.|TRBJ1-1|TRBV7-2|few
CASSFGGNTEAFF
TGTGCCAGCAGCTTCGGGGGGAACACTGAAGCTTTCTTT
>.|TRBJ2-5|TRBV9|.
CASSGARETQYF
TGTGCCAGCAGCGGGGCACGGGAGACCCAGTACTTC
>.|TRBJ2-3|TRBV29-1|once
CSVEWHRVTDTQYF
TGCAGCGTTGAATGGCACAGAGTCACAGATACGCAGTATTTT
>TRBD1|TRBJ1-6|TRBV7-9|.
CASSRGGQYNSPLHF
TGTGCCAGCAGCCGAGGGGGACAGTATAATTCACCCCTCCACTTT
>.|TRBJ2-3|TRBV18|.
CASSTSGGRRVDTQYF
TGTGCCAGCTCGACTAGTGGGGGCCGCAGGGTGGATACGCAGTATTTT
>.|TRBJ2-1|TRBV7-2|.
CASSFDSSSYNEQFF
TGTGCCAGCAGCTTCGACAGTTCCTCCTACAATGAGCAGTTCTTC
>.|TRBJ2-3|TRBV6-5|.
CASSTNRDTQYF
TGTGCCAGCAGTACGAACAGGGATACGCAGTATTTT
>.|TRBJ2-3|TRBV5-4|.
CATTTGERSGTQYF
TGTGCCACCACAACTGGGGAACGAAGCGGTACGCAGTATTTT
>.|TRBJ1-2|TRBV11-1|.
CASSSPATGRTRNGYTF
TGTGCCAGCAGCTCCCCGGCAACCGGTCGGACACGGAATGGCTACACCTTC
>.|TRBJ2-3|TRBV7-3|.
CASSLGRTDTQYF
TGTGCCAGCAGCTTAGGACGCACAGATACGCAGTATTTT